The clone carrying this T cell receptor beta chain was counted at least ten times. What it binds is unknown. Attachment of unique molecular identifiers was made to individual cDNA molecules. MiXCR was run by TCRdb on the 5' RACE reads, yielding one entry per CDR3 protein. This sample yields tens of thousands of distinct CDR3 sequences, of which approximately 3.8% are seen a single time; roughly 5.7% belongs to the top ten. The data are from a study of early T cells in non-severe SARS-CoV-2 infection. Looking at the study overall: Sequencing input comprised bulk RNA from unsorted whole blood; chain pairing was not available.

Points from the study as a whole: VDJdb matching favored anti-spike CD8 responses, missing private and CD4 specificities.

CDR3 length: 15 amino acids. V gave up 0 bases and J gave up 6 bases; unmatched junction bases: 7. The germline gives CDR1 SGHDT, CDR2 YYEEEE. This TCR was recovered from an adult who was a healthcare worker with PCR-confirmed SARS-CoV-2 infection or an uninfected control (not recorded which). The sequenced material came from whole blood. The chain carries TRBV5-6 and TRBJ2-7, with TRBD1 matching 9 bases. The CDR3 region has the DNA TGTGCCAGCAGCTTGGGACCGGGACAGGGAGGCGAGCAGTACTTC. This sequence encodes CASSLGPGQGGEQYF.